A selection of T cell receptor beta chains follows, all from one sample in a study of T-cell reconstitution after alpha-beta-depleted transplantation in children. TCRdb reprocessed the PCR reads with MiXCR, giving one entry per CDR3 protein. The sample contains some 200,000 distinct CDR3 sequences, about 14% of which appear only once. The sample was PBMCs from the stem cell graft donor, taken from the stem cell graft. These receptors were collected from a human donor who donated a stem cell graft to a child with acute lymphoblastic leukemia. Each CDR3 is given with its conserved first and last residue. The order of the fields is D gene, J gene, clone size, V gene, CDR3 DNA, CDR3 protein. The D gene is left open where the match is weak. Rows give clone size only sometimes, using once, few, many, or a class for an expanded clone.

- | TRBJ2-6 | many | TRBV5-1 | TGCGCCAGCAGCCCGGGACTTTTCTCTGGGGCCAACGTCCTGACTTTC | CASSPGLFSGANVLTF
- | TRBJ2-1 | many | TRBV12-3/TRBV12-4 | TGTGCCAGCAGATCCGGGACTCACAATGAGCAGTTCTTC | CASRSGTHNEQFF
- | TRBJ2-1 | many | TRBV7-9 | TGTGCCAGCAGCTTGGGCTTCGGTATAGAGCAGTTCTTC | CASSLGFGIEQFF
- | TRBJ1-1 | many | TRBV12-3/TRBV12-4 | TGTGCTACCGTCCTCGTCGGGAGCACTGAAGCTTTCTTT | CATVLVGSTEAFF
TRBD1 | TRBJ1-5 | - | TRBV19 | TGTGCCAGTAGTATCCGAGGGACAGAGAATAATCAGCCCCAGCATTTT | CASSIRGTENNQPQHF
TRBD1 | TRBJ2-2 | - | TRBV5-1 | TGCGCCAGCAGCTTCCAAGGTTATGGGACAGGGGACACCGGGGAGCTGTTTTTT | CASSFQGYGTGDTGELFF
- | TRBJ2-1 | many | TRBV12-3/TRBV12-4 | TGTGCCAGCAGTTTAGGGACCACGGACAATGAGCAGTTCTTC | CASSLGTTDNEQFF
- | TRBJ1-1 | many | TRBV12-3/TRBV12-4 | TGTGCCAGCAGACCGGGGAGGGGGAACGGGAACACTGAAGCTTTCTTT | CASRPGRGNGNTEAFF
TRBD2 | TRBJ2-5 | - | TRBV7-8 | TGTGCCAGCAGCTTAATAGTAGCGGGAACTCCTGGGGAGACCCAGTACTTC | CASSLIVAGTPGETQYF
TRBD1 | TRBJ2-5 | many | TRBV27 | TGTGCCAGCAGTCTCCGGACAGGGGTCCAAGAGACCCAGTACTTC | CASSLRTGVQETQYF
- | TRBJ1-3 | few | TRBV20-1 | TGCAGTGCTAGTGGGGGGGCGCGCGGAAACACCATATATTTT | CSASGGARGNTIYF
TRBD2 | TRBJ2-1 | - | TRBV7-9 | TGTGCCAGCAGCTTACTAGCGGGAGGCTATGAGCAGTTCTTC | CASSLLAGGYEQFF
- | TRBJ1-2 | many | TRBV5-5 | TGTGCCAGCAGCCCAAAGTCTGGGGTCTCCGACTATGGCTACACCTTC | CASSPKSGVSDYGYTF
TRBD2 | TRBJ2-1 | few | TRBV29-1 | TGCAGCGTTGTTCCTAGCGGGAATAATGAGCAGTTCTTC | CSVVPSGNNEQFF
- | TRBJ1-5 | many | TRBV20-1 | TGCAGTGCCCACCCGGGCCCTAGGGGCAATCAGCCCCAGCATTTT | CSAHPGPRGNQPQHF
- | TRBJ1-1 | many | TRBV12-3/TRBV12-4 | TGTGCCAGCAGGCGCGAAGTCACTGAAGCTTTCTTT | CASRREVTEAFF
- | TRBJ1-1 | many | TRBV25-1 | TGTGCCAGCAGTGATCAGGGCGCGAACACTGAAGCTTTCTTT | CASSDQGANTEAFF
- | TRBJ1-5 | many | TRBV12-3/TRBV12-4 | TGTGCCAGCAGTTTGGGCAGGGCGGGTCAGCCCCAGCATTTT | CASSLGRAGQPQHF
TRBD2 | TRBJ2-7 | many | TRBV10-2 | TGCGCCAGCAGTGATACTAGCGGGAGCTCCTACGAGCAGTACTTC | CASSDTSGSSYEQYF
TRBD1 | TRBJ1-5 | many | TRBV5-1 | TGCGCCAGCAGAGTCGACAGGGACCAGCCCCAGCATTTT | CASRVDRDQPQHF
TRBD1 | TRBJ2-1 | - | TRBV28 | TGTGCCAGCAGCCGCGACAGGGGGGTTGGAAGCGAGCAGTTCTTC | CASSRDRGVGSEQFF
TRBD2 | TRBJ2-1 | many | TRBV11-3 | TGTGCCAGCAGCCCTCGGTCGGGACTAGCCTATGAGCAGTTCTTC | CASSPRSGLAYEQFF
TRBD1 | TRBJ2-7 | few | TRBV5-1 | TGCGCCAGCAGCCAGAGTACAGGGGACGCCTACGAGCAGTACTTC | CASSQSTGDAYEQYF
- | TRBJ2-7 | many | TRBV7-7 | TGTGCTAGCAGCTCCTACCCGGCAGGGGACTCCTACGAGCAGTACTTC | CASSSYPAGDSYEQYF
- | TRBJ2-2 | many | TRBV11-2 | TGTGCCAGCAGCTCCAAAACGCGAGGTCGTAGCGGGGAGCTGTTTTTT | CASSSKTRGRSGELFF
TRBD2 | TRBJ2-1 | many | TRBV12-3/TRBV12-4 | TGTGCCAGCAGTTTCCAAAAACTAGCGGGAGCTTACAATGAGCAGTTCTTC | CASSFQKLAGAYNEQFF
- | TRBJ2-1 | many | TRBV12-3/TRBV12-4 | TGTGCCAGCACCCATGTATCGAACTCCTACAATGAGCAGTTCTTC | CASTHVSNSYNEQFF
- | TRBJ2-5 | - | TRBV7-2 | TGTGCCAGCAGTGATGGCGGGACTGGATTCCAAGAGACCCAGTACTTC | CASSDGGTGFQETQYF
- | TRBJ1-5 | many | TRBV12-3/TRBV12-4 | TGTGCCAGCAGTTGGCAGGGGCATACGCCCCAGCATTTT | CASSWQGHTPQHF
- | TRBJ2-7 | - | TRBV5-1 | TGCGCCAGCAGCTTGGATGAGGGGGACGGGTACGAGCAGTACTTC | CASSLDEGDGYEQYF
TRBD2 | TRBJ2-5 | many | TRBV7-2 | TGTGCCAGCAGCTTAGCCGGGACTAGGAGGCGGGAGACCCAGTACTTC | CASSLAGTRRRETQYF
- | TRBJ2-7 | - | TRBV7-9 | TGTGCCAGCAGCTTGGAGGCAGATTACGAGCAGTACTTC | CASSLEADYEQYF
- | TRBJ2-2 | many | TRBV29-1 | TGCAGCGTTGGCCAGACCGGGGAGCTGTTTTTT | CSVGQTGELFF
TRBD1 | TRBJ1-1 | many | TRBV6-5 | TGTGCCAGCAGTACTGCCCGGGACAGTTCTGAAGCTTTCTTT | CASSTARDSSEAFF
- | TRBJ2-1 | many | TRBV20-1 | TGCAGTGCTAGAGATGGAATAGGGGCGGGTTACAATGAGCAGTTCTTC | CSARDGIGAGYNEQFF
- | TRBJ2-3 | many | TRBV3-1 | TGTGCCAGCAGCCAAGGACCCGGGTCTAAGGATACGCAGTATTTT | CASSQGPGSKDTQYF
- | TRBJ1-6 | many | TRBV6-5 | TGTGCCAGCAGTTATCAAGGGGACTATAATTCACCCCTCCACTTT | CASSYQGDYNSPLHF
- | TRBJ1-2 | many | TRBV29-1 | TGCAGCGTTGATTTCATCAGGGGCCCCTATGGCTACACCTTC | CSVDFIRGPYGYTF
- | TRBJ1-1 | many | TRBV5-1 | TGCGCCAGCAGCTTGGCCGTAGGACAAAGGACTGAAGCTTTCTTT | CASSLAVGQRTEAFF
- | TRBJ1-2 | - | TRBV28 | TGTGCCAGCAGTTTATGGGAGATTAACTATGGCTACATCTTC | CASSLWEINYGYIF
- | TRBJ2-3 | many | TRBV27 | TGTGCCAGCAGTGGAACGGGAGAAGGGACAGATACGCAGTATTTT | CASSGTGEGTDTQYF
- | TRBJ1-1 | many | TRBV11-1 | TGTGCCAGCAGCTTAAGGATTGACGACACTGAAGCTTTCTTT | CASSLRIDDTEAFF
- | TRBJ1-5 | - | TRBV11-2 | TGTGCCAGCAGCGAAGGACAGACTAGTGATCAGCCCCAGCATTTT | CASSEGQTSDQPQHF
- | TRBJ2-1 | many | TRBV5-5 | TGTGCCAGCAGCCGGGGCAGCTCAGAGTACAATGAGCAGTTCTTC | CASSRGSSEYNEQFF
- | TRBJ1-1 | many | TRBV5-5 | TGTGCCAGCAGCTTGGAAGCAGTAGCGAGTGAAGCTTTCTTT | CASSLEAVASEAFF
- | TRBJ2-1 | - | TRBV29-1 | TGCAGCGTTGGGGGCCTGGAGGGCTCCTACAATGAGCAGTTCTTC | CSVGGLEGSYNEQFF
TRBD1 | TRBJ2-7 | - | TRBV27 | TGTGCCAGCAGACTCCAGGGGGTCGGCGAGCAGTACTTC | CASRLQGVGEQYF
TRBD2 | TRBJ2-5 | many | TRBV5-1 | TGCGCCAGCAGCCTGACTAGCGGGAACAGCGGGACCCAGTACTTC | CASSLTSGNSGTQYF
- | TRBJ1-2 | many | TRBV7-2 | TGTGCCAGCAGCTATGGGGATGGCTACACCTTC | CASSYGDGYTF
TRBD2 | TRBJ2-1 | many | TRBV12-3/TRBV12-4 | TGTGCCAGCAGTCAACAAGCGGGAGGTCGCGACAATGAGCAGTTCTTC | CASSQQAGGRDNEQFF
- | TRBJ2-3 | few | TRBV29-1 | TGCAGCGTACGGGCTGGGGATACGCAGTATTTT | CSVRAGDTQYF
TRBD1 | TRBJ2-1 | many | TRBV12-3/TRBV12-4 | TGTGCCAGCAAATTGACAGGGGACTCCAATGAGCAGTTCTTC | CASKLTGDSNEQFF
- | TRBJ2-3 | many | TRBV5-1 | TGCGCCAGCAGCAAAGCAAGCACAGATACGCAGTATTTT | CASSKASTDTQYF